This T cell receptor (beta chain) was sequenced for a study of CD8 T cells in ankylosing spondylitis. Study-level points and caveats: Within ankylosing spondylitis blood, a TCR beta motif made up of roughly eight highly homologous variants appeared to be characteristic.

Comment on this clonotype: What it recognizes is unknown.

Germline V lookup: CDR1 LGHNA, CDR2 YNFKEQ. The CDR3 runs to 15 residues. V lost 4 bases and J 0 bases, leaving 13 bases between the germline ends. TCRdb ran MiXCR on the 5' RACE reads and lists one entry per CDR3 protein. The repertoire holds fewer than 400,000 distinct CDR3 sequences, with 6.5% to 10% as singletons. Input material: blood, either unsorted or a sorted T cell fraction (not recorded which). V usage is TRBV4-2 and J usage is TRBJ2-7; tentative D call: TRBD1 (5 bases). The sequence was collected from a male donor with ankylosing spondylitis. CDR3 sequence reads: CASSLVGANSYEQYF. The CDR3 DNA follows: TGTGCCAGCAGCCTAGTTGGGGCTAACTCCTACGAGCAGTACTTC.